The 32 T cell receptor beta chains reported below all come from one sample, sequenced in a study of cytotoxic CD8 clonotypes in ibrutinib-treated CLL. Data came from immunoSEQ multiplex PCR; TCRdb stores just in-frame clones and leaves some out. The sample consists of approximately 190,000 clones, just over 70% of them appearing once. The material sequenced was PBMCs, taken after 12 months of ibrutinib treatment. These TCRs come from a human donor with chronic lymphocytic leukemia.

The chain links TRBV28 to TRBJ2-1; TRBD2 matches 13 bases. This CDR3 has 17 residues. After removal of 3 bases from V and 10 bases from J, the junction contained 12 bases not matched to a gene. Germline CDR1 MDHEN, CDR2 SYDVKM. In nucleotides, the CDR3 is TGTGCCAGCAGTTTCGGGACTAGCGGGAACCTTGGGTTAGAGCAGTTCTTC. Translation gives CASSFGTSGNLGLEQFF.

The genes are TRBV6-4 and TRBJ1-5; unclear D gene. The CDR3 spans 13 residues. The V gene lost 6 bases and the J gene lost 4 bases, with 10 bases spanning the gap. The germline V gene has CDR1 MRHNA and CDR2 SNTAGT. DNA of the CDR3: TGTGCCAGCAGCGCGGAGTGGAATCAGCCCCAGCATTTT. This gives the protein CASSAEWNQPQHF.

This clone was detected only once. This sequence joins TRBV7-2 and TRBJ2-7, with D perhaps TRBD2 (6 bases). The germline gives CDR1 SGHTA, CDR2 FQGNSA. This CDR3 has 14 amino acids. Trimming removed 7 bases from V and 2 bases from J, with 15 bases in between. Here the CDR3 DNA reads TGTGCCAGCAACGTAGGAGGGCTCACCTACGAGCAGTACTTC. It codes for CASNVGGLTYEQYF.

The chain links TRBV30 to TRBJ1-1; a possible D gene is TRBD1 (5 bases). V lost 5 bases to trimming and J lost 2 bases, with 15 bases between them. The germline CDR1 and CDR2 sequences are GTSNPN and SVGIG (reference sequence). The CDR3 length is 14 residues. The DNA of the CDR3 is TGTGCCTGGGACAGTACACCGAGAAACACTGAAGCTTTCTTT. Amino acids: CAWDSTPRNTEAFF.

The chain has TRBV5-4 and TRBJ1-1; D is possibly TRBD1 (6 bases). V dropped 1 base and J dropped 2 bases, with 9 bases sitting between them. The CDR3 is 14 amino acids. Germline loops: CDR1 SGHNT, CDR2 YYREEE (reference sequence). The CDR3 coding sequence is TGTGCCAGCAGCTTGACAGGGATAAACACTGAAGCTTTCTTT. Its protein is CASSLTGINTEAFF.

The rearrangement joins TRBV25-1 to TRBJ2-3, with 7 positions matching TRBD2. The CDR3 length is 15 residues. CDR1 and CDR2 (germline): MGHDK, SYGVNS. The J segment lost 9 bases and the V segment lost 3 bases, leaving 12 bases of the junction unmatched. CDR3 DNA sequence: TGTGCCAGCAGTGATCTCGGGGGGAACCGAAACACGCAGTATTTT. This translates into CASSDLGGNRNTQYF. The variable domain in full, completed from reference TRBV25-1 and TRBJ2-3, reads EADIYQTPRYLVIGTGKKITLECSQTMGHDKMYWYQQDPGMELHLIHYSYGVNSTEKGDLSSESTVSRIRTEHFPLTLESARPSHTSQYLCASSDLGGNRNTQYFGPGTRLTVL.

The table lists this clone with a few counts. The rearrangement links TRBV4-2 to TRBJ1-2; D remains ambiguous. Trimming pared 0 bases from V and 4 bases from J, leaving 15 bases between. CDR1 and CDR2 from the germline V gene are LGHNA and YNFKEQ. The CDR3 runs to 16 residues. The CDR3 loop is CASSQDTTAATYGYTF. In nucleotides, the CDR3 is TGTGCCAGCAGCCAAGATACGACGGCGGCCACCTATGGCTACACCTTC.

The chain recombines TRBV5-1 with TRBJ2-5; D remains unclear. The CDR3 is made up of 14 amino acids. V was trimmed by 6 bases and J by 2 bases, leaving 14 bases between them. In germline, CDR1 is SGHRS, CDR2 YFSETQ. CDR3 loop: CASTPGSAQETQYF. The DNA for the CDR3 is TGCGCCAGCACTCCGGGCTCTGCGCAAGAGACCCAGTACTTC. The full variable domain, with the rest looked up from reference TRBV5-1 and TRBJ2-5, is KAGVTQTPRYLIKTRGQQVTLSCSPISGHRSVSWYQQTPGQGLQFLFEYFSETQRNKGNFPGRFSGRQFSNSRSEMNVSTLELGDSALYLCASTPGSAQETQYFGPGTRLLVL.

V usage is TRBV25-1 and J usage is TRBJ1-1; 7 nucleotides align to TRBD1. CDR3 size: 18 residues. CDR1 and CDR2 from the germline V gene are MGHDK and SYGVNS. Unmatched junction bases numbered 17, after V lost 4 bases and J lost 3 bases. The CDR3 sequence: CASSGQIPGGPNYTEAFF. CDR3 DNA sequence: TGTGCCAGCAGTGGGCAGATCCCAGGGGGTCCTAACTACACTGAAGCTTTCTTT.

The CDR3 reads CASSNRPGQGDEKLFF. The CDR3 nucleotides are TGTGCCAGCAGCAACCGACCGGGACAGGGAGATGAAAAACTGTTTTTT. The gene calls are TRBV21-1 and TRBJ1-4; the D call in the table, TRBD1, was not verified against the DNA. TRBV21-1 is flagged as a pseudogene. The CDR3 is 16 amino acids.

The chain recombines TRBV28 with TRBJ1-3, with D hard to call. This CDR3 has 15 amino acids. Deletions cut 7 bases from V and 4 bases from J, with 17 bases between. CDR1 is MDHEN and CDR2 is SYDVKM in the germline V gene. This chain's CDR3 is CASTKIGWSGNTIYF. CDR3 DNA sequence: TGTGCCAGCACCAAAATTGGTTGGAGCGGAAACACCATATATTTT.

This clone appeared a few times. In DNA form, the CDR3 reads TGTGCCAGCAGCGTTGGGGGGCAGGCCTATGGCTACACCTTC. Its protein product is CASSVGGQAYGYTF. The genes are TRBV9 and TRBJ1-2, with TRBD1 as a possible D gene (6 bases). CDR1 and CDR2 (germline): SGDLS, YYNGEE. The CDR3 runs to 14 residues. Trimming stripped 2 bases from V and 4 bases from J, with 12 bases between.

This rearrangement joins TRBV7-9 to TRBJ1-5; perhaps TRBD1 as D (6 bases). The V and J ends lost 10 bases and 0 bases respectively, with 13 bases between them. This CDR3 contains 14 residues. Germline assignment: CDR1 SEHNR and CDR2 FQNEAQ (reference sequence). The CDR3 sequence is CATQDSFSNQPQHF. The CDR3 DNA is TGTGCCACACAGGACAGTTTTAGCAATCAGCCCCAGCATTTT.

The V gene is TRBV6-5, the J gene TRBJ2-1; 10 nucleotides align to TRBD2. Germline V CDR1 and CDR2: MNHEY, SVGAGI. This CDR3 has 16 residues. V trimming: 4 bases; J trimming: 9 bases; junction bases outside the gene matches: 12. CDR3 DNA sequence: TGTGCCAGCAGTTCCTCTCGACTAGCGGGCCGGCCTGAGCAGTTCTTC. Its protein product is CASSSSRLAGRPEQFF.

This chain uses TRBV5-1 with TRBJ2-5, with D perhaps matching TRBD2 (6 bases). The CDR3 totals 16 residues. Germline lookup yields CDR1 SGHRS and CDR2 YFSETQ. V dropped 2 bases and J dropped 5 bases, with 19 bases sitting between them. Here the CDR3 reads CASSFGAGSKTETQYF. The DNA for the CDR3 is TGCGCCAGCAGCTTTGGCGCGGGGAGTAAAACGGAGACCCAGTACTTC.

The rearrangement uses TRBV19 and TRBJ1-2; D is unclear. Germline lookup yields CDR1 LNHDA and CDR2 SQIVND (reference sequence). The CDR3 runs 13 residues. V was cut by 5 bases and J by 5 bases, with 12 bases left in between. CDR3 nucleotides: TGTGCCAGTAGTTCGGGGTTTCGGTATGGCTACACCTTC. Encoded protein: CASSSGFRYGYTF.

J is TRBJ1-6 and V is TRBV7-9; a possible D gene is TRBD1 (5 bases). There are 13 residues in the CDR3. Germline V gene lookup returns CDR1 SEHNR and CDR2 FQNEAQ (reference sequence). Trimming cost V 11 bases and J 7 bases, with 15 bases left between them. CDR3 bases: TGTGCCGGGGGTCCTTCAAGCAATTCACCCCTCCACTTT. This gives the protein CAGGPSSNSPLHF.

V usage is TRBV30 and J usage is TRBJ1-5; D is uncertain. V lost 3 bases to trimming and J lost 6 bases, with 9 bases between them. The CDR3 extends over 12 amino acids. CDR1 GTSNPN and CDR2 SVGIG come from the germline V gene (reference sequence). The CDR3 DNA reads TGTGCCTGGAGCGACTTTGGTCAGCCCCAGCATTTT. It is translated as CAWSDFGQPQHF.

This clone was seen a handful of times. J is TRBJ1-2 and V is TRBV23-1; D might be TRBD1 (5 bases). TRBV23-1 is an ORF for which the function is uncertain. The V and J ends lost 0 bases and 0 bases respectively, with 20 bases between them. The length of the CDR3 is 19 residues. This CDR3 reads CASSQSGPTRTHPNYGYTF. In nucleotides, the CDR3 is TGCGCCAGCAGTCAATCGGGGCCCACCAGGACCCATCCTAACTATGGCTACACCTTC.

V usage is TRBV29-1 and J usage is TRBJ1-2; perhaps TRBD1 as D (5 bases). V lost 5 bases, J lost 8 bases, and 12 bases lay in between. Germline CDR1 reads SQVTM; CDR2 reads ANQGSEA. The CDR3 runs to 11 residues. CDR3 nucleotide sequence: TGCAGCGTTCCCTGGACACTAGGCTACACCTTC. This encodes CSVPWTLGYTF.

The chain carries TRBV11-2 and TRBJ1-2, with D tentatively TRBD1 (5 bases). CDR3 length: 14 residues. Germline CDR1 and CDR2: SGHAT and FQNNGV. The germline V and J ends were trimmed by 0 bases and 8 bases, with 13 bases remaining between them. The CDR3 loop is CASSLDRDLGGYTF. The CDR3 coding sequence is TGTGCCAGCAGCTTAGACAGGGATTTGGGCGGCTACACCTTC.

Here the CDR3 reads CASSLDGRDQETQYF. The DNA of the CDR3 is TGTGCCAGCAGCTTAGATGGGCGGGACCAAGAGACCCAGTACTTC. The chain couples TRBV11-2 to TRBJ2-5; perhaps TRBD2 as D (5 bases). The germline gives CDR1 SGHAT, CDR2 FQNNGV. V lost 0 bases and J 0 bases, leaving 8 bases between the germline ends. There are 15 residues in the CDR3.

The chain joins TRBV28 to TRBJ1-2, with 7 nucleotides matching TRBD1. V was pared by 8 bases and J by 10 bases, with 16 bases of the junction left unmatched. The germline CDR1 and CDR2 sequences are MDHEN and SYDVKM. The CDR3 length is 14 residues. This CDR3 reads CASGKGGAGKDYTF. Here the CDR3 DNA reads TGTGCCAGCGGAAAAGGGGGCGCAGGGAAAGACTACACCTTC.

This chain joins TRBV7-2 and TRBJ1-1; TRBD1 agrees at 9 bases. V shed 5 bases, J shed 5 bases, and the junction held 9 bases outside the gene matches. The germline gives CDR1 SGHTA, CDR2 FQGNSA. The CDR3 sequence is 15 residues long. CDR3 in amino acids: CASSTFDRGFTEAFF. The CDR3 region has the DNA TGTGCCAGCAGCACCTTCGACAGGGGGTTTACTGAAGCTTTCTTT. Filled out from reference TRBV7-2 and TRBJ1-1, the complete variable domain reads GAGVSQSPSNKVTEKGKDVELRCDPISGHTALYWYRQSLGQGLEFLIYFQGNSAPDKSGLPSDRFSAERTGGSVSTLTIQRTQQEDSAVYLCASSTFDRGFTEAFFGQGTRLTVV.

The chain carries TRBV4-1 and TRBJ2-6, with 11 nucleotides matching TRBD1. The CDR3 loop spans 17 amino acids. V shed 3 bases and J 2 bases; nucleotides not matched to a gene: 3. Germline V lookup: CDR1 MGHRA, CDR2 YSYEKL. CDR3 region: CASSQLGQGAGANVLTF. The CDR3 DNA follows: TGCGCCAGCAGCCAGCTGGGACAGGGGGCTGGGGCCAACGTCCTGACTTTC.

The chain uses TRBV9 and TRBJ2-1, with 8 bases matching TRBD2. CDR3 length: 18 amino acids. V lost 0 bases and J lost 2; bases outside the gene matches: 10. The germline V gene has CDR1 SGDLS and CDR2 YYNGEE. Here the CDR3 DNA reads TGTGCCAGCAGCGTAGTCCCGTTCAGCGGGAGAACCTACAATGAGCAGTTCTTC. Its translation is CASSVVPFSGRTYNEQFF.

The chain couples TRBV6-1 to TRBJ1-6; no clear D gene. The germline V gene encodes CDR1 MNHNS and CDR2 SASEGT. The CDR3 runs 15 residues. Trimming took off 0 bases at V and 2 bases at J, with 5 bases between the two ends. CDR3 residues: CASSEAAPYNSPLHF. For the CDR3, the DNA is TGTGCCAGCAGTGAAGCGGCCCCCTATAATTCACCCCTCCACTTT.

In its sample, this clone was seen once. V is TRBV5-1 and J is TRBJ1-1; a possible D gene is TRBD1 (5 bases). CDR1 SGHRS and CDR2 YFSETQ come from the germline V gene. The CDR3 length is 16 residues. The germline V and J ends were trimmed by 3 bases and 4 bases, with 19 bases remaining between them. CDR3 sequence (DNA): TGCGCCAGCAGCTACCGTAGGGGAGGGAAGGTCACTGAAGCTTTCTTT. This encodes CASSYRRGGKVTEAFF.

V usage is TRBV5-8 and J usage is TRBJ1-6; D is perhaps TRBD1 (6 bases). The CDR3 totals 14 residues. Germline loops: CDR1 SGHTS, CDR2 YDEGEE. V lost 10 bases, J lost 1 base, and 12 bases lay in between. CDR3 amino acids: CAEGDGSYNSPLHF. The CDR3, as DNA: TGTGCCGAGGGGGACGGTTCCTATAATTCACCCCTCCACTTT.

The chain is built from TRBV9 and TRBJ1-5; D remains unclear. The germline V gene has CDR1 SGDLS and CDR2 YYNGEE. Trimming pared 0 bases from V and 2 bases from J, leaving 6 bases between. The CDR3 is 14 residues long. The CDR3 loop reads CASSVGSGNQPQHF. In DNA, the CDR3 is TGTGCCAGCAGCGTAGGGAGCGGCAATCAGCCCCAGCATTTT.

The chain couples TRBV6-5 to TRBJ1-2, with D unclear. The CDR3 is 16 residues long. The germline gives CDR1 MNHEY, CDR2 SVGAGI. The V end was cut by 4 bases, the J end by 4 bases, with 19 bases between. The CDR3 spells CASSSGRVTYIYGYTF. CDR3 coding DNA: TGTGCCAGCAGTTCAGGTCGGGTGACATATATCTATGGCTACACCTTC.

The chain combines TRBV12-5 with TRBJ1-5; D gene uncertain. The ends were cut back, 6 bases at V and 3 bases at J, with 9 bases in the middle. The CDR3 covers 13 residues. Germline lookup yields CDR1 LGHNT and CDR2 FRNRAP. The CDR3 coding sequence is TGTGCTAGTGGCCCGGGCCTCAATCAGCCCCAGCATTTT. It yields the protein CASGPGLNQPQHF.